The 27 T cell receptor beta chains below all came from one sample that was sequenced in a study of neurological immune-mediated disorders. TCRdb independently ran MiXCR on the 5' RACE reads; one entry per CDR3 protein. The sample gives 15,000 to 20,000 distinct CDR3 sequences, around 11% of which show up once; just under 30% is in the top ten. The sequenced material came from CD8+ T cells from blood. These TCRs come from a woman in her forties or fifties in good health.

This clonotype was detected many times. This CDR3 reads CASSYGTSGSRSYNEQFF. The CDR3 coding sequence is TGCGCCAGCAGCTACGGGACTAGCGGGAGCCGCTCCTACAATGAGCAGTTCTTC. This chain links TRBV5-1 with TRBJ2-1; 14 nucleotides line up with TRBD2. The J segment lost 0 bases and the V segment lost 3 bases, leaving 5 bases of the junction unmatched. This CDR3 is built from 18 residues. The germline V gene has CDR1 SGHRS and CDR2 YFSETQ. Using reference TRBV5-1 and TRBJ2-1 for the parts outside the CDR3, the full variable domain is KAGVTQTPRYLIKTRGQQVTLSCSPISGHRSVSWYQQTPGQGLQFLFEYFSETQRNKGNFPGRFSGRQFSNSRSEMNVSTLELGDSALYLCASSYGTSGSRSYNEQFFGPGTRLTVL.

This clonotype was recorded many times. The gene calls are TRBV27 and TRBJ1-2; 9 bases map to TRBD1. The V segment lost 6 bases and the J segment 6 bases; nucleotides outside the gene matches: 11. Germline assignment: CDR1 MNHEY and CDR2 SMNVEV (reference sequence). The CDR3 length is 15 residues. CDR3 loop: CASRRYRTGDHGYTF. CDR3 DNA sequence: TGTGCCAGCAGAAGATATAGGACAGGGGATCATGGCTACACCTTC.

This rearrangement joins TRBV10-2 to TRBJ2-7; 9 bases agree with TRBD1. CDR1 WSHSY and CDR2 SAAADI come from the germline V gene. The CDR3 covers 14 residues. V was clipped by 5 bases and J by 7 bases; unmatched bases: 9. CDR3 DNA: TGCGCCAGCAGTTCCGGGACAGGGAGTGAAGAGCAGTACTTC. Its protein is CASSSGTGSEEQYF.

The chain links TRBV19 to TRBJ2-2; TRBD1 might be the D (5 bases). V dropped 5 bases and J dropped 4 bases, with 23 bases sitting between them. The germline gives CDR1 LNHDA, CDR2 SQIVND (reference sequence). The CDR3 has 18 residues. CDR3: CASSPISAQQGITGELFF. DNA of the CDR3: TGTGCCAGTAGTCCAATTTCAGCACAGCAGGGAATCACCGGGGAGCTGTTTTTT.

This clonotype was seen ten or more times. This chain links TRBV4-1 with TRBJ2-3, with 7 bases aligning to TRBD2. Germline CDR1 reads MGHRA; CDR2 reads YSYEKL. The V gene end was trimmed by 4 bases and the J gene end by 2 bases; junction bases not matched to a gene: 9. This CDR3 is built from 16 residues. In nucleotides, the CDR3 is TGCGCCAGCAGCCCTCACCTGGGAGGGAACACAGATACGCAGTATTTT. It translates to CASSPHLGGNTDTQYF.

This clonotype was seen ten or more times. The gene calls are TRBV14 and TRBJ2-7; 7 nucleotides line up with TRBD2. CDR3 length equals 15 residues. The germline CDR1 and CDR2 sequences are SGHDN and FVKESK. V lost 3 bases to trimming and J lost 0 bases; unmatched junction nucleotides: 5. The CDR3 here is CASSHNLAVSYEQYF. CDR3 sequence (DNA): TGTGCCAGCAGCCACAACCTAGCGGTCTCCTACGAGCAGTACTTC.

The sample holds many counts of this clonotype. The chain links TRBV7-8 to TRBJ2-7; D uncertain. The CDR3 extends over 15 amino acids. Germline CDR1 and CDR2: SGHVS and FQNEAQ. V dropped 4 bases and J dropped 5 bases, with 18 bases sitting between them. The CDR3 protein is CASSSATGRRDEQYF. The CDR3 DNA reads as TGTGCCAGCAGCTCAGCCACCGGTAGACGGGACGAGCAGTACTTC.

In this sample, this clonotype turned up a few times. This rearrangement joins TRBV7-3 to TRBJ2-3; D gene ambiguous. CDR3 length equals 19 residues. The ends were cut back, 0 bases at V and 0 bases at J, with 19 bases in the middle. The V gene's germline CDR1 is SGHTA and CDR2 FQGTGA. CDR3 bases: TGTGCCAGCAGCTTAACCCCCCTCTCCATAGACGCTAGCACAGATACGCAGTATTTT. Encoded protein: CASSLTPLSIDASTDTQYF.

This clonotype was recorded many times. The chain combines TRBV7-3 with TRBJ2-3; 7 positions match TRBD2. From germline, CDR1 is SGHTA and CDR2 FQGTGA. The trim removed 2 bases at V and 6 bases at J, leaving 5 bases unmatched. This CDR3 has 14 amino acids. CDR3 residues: CASSLELGGDTQYF. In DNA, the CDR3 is TGTGCCAGCAGCTTAGAATTGGGAGGGGATACGCAGTATTTT. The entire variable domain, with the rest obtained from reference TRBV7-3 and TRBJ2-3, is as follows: GAGVSQTPSNKVTEKGKYVELRCDPISGHTALYWYRQSLGQGPEFLIYFQGTGAADDSGLPNDRFFAVRPEGSVSTLKIQRTERGDSAVYLCASSLELGGDTQYFGPGTRLTVL.

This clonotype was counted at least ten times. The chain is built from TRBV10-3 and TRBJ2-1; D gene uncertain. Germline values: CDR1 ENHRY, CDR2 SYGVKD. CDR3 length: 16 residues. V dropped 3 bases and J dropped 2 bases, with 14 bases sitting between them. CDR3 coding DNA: TGTGCCATCAGTGAACTTGGGGTTGCCACCTACAATGAGCAGTTCTTC. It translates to CAISELGVATYNEQFF.

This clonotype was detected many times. The CDR3 DNA sequence: TGTGCCAGCAGCGCAACTAGCGGGGGGGCCAATGAGCAGTTCTTC. Its translation is CASSATSGGANEQFF. The chain joins TRBV9 to TRBJ2-1; 13 nucleotides agree with TRBD2. With V trimmed by 3 bases and J by 6 bases, 3 bases remained unmatched. In germline, CDR1 is SGDLS, CDR2 YYNGEE. This CDR3 is built from 15 residues.

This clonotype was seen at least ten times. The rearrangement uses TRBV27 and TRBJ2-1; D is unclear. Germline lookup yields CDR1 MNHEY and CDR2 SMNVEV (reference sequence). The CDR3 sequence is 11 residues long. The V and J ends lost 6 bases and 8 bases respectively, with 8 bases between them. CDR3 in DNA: TGTGCCAGCAGACACGGGCATGAGCAGTTCTTC. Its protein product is CASRHGHEQFF.

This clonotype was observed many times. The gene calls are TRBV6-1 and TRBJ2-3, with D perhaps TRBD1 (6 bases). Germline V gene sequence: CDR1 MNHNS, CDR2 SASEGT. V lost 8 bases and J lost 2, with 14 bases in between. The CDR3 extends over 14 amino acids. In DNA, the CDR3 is TGTGCCAGCTCCTCAGACAGGCCCACAGATACGCAGTATTTT. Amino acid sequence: CASSSDRPTDTQYF.

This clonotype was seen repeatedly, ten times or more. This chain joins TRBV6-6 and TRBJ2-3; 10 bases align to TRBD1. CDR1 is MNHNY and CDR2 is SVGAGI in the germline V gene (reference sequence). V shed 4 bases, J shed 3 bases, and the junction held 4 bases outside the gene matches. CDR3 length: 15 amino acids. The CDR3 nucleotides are TGTGCCAGCAGTTTCGGACAGGGGGATACAGATACGCAGTATTTT. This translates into CASSFGQGDTDTQYF.

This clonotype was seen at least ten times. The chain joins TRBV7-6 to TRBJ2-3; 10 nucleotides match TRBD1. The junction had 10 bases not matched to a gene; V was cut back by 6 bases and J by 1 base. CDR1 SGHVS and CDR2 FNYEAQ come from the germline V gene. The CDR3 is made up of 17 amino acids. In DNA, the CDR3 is TGTGCCAGCAGTAACCCCGGGACAGGGGAAGGCACAGATACGCAGTATTTT. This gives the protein CASSNPGTGEGTDTQYF. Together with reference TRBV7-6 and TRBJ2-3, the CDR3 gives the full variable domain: GAGVSQSPRYKVTKRGQDVALRCDPISGHVSLYWYRQALGQGPEFLTYFNYEAQQDKSGLPNDRFSAERPEGSISTLTIQRTEQRDSAMYRCASSNPGTGEGTDTQYFGPGTRLTVL.

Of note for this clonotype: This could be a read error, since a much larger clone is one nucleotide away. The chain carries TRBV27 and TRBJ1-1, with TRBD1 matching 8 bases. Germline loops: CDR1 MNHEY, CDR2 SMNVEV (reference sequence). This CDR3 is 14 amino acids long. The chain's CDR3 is CVSQPGQANTEAFF. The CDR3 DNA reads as TGTGTCAGCCAACCGGGACAGGCGAACACTGAAGCTTTCTTT.

The CDR3 reads CASSYSPLAGIYNEQFF. The DNA of the CDR3 is TGTGCCAGCAGTTACTCTCCACTAGCGGGAATCTACAATGAGCAGTTCTTC. This sequence joins TRBV6-6 and TRBJ2-1; 10 bases align to TRBD2. The germline CDR1 and CDR2 sequences are MNHNY and SVGAGI (reference sequence). The CDR3 has 17 amino acids. V dropped 0 bases and J dropped 3; count of bases not matched to a gene: 5.

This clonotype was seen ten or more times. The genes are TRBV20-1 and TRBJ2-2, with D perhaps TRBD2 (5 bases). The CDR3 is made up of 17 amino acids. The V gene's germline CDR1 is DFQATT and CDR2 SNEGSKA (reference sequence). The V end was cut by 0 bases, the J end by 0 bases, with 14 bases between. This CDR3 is CSARDLDTRSNTGELFF. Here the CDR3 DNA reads TGCAGTGCTAGAGATCTTGATACTAGGTCGAACACCGGGGAGCTGTTTTTT.

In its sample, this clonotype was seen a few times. The CDR3, as DNA: TGTGCCAGCAGCCCTGGACAGGGGTCGGCTCAGCCCCAGCATTTT. Translated, it gives CASSPGQGSAQPQHF. This chain links TRBV3-1 with TRBJ1-5; 9 bases agree with TRBD1. CDR1 and CDR2 (germline): LGHDT, YNNKEL (reference sequence). Germline trimming cut 4 bases from V and 6 bases from J; bases unmatched to any gene: 7. The CDR3 runs to 15 residues.

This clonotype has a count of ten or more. For the CDR3, the DNA is TGTGCCAGCAGTCCCGTAGCGGGAGGGACCTACAATGAGCAGTTCTTC. Translating it yields CASSPVAGGTYNEQFF. The chain employs TRBV28 and TRBJ2-1; 11 nucleotides agree with TRBD2. J was trimmed by 2 bases and V by 5 bases; bases with no gene match: 5. CDR3 length equals 16 residues. Germline V gives CDR1 MDHEN, CDR2 SYDVKM.

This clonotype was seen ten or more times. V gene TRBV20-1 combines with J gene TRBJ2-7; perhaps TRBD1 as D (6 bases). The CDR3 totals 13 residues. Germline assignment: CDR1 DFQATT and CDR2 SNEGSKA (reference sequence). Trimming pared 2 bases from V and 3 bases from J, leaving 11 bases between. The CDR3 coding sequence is TGCAGTGCTAGACCCCGGGACAACTACGAGCAGTACTTC. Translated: CSARPRDNYEQYF.

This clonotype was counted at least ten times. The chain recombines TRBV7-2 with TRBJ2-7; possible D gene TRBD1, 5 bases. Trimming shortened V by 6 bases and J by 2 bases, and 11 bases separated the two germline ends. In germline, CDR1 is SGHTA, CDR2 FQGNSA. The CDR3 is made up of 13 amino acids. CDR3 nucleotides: TGTGCCAGCAGACCAAGCAGGGCCTACGAGCAGTACTTC. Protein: CASRPSRAYEQYF. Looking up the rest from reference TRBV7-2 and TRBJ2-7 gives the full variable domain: GAGVSQSPSNKVTEKGKDVELRCDPISGHTALYWYRQSLGQGLEFLIYFQGNSAPDKSGLPSDRFSAERTGGSVSTLTIQRTQQEDSAVYLCASRPSRAYEQYFGPGTRLTVT.

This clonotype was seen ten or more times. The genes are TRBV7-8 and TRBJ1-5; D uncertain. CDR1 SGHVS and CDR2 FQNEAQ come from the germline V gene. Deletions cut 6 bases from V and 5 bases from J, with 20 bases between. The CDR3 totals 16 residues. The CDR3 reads CASSPNSRVPYQPQHF. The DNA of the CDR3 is TGTGCCAGCAGTCCTAATTCGAGGGTTCCTTATCAGCCCCAGCATTTT.

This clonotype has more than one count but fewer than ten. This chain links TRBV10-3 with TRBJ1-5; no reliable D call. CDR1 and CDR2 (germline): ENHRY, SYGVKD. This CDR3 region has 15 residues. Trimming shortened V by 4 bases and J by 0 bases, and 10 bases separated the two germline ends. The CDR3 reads CAISVGEYSNQPQHF. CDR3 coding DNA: TGTGCCATCAGTGTGGGAGAATATAGCAATCAGCCCCAGCATTTT.

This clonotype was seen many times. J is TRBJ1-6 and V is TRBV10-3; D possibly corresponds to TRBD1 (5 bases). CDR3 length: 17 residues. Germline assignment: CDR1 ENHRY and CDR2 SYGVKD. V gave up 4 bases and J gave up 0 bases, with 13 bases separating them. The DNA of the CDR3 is TGTGCCATCAGTGTGGGCAGGGCGAGCTCCTATAATTCACCCCTCCACTTT. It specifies CAISVGRASSYNSPLHF.

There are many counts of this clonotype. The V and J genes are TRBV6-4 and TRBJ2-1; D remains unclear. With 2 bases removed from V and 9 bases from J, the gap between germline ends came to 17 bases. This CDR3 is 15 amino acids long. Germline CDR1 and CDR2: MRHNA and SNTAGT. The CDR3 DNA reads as TGTGCCAGCAGTGACAAGCCATCCTCAGCGACTGAGCAGTTCTTC. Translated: CASSDKPSSATEQFF.

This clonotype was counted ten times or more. In DNA form, the CDR3 reads TGTGCCAGCTCCCGGAGGGACAGGATGTCTTATGGCTACACCTTC. It codes for CASSRRDRMSYGYTF. This chain links TRBV27 with TRBJ1-2; 8 nucleotides align to TRBD1. V was pared by 8 bases and J by 5 bases, with 13 bases of the junction left unmatched. CDR3 length equals 15 residues. Germline CDR1 reads MNHEY; CDR2 reads SMNVEV (reference sequence).